This T cell receptor beta chain originates from a study of vaccination and CD4 T cells after COVID-19. About this clonotype itself: Its matching antigen is unknown.

CD4+ T cells that had been cultured provided DNA sequenced with the Oncomine TCR Beta short-read assay. TCRdb re-analysed the PCR reads in MiXCR, keeping a single row per CDR3 protein. The sample holds some 11,000 distinct CDR3 sequences, approximately 50% seen once. Noted treatment: roughly ten-day PBMC culture with coronavirus spike peptide pools or control peptides (ViraFEST assay). For ViraFEST, peptide pools expanded antigen-specific T cells, after which the TCRs were sequenced. Germline V gives CDR1 DFQATT, CDR2 SNEGSKA (reference sequence). The CDR3 totals 14 residues. J lost 7 bases, V lost 3 bases, and 5 bases had no gene match.

The sample taken for sequencing was CD4+ T cells from blood, cultured in vitro. This rearrangement joins TRBV20-1 to TRBJ1-4, with TRBD1 identical over 10 bases. The TCR comes from a human donor who had recovered from COVID-19. The chain's CDR3 is CSARADRGPEKLFF. The CDR3 DNA sequence: TGCAGTGCTAGGGCCGACAGGGGGCCTGAAAAACTGTTTTTT.